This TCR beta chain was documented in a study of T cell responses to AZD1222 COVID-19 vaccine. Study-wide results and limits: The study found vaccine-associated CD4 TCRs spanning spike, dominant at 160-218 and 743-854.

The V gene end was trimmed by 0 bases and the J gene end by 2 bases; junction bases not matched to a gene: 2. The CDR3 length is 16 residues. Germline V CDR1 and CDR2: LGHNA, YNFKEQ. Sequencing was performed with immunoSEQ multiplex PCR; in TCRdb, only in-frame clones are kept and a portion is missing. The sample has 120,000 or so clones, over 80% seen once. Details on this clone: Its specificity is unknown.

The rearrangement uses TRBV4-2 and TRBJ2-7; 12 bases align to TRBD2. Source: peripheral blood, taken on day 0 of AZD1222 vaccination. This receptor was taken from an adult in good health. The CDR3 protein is CASSQDRLAGAYEQYF. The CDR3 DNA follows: TGTGCCAGCAGCCAAGACCGACTAGCGGGAGCCTACGAGCAGTACTTC.